This paragraph covers one T cell receptor beta chain sequence. This clonotype was detected ten times or more. Its antigen remains undetermined. No base quality information exists; no much larger clone differs at one position. This record belongs to a study of CD8 T cells in ankylosing spondylitis (dated by TCRdb to the late 2010s). Notes on the research overall: The study set out to find disease-linked TCR variants by profiling T cell receptor beta repertoires in ankylosing spondylitis patients and healthy donors. In total, the full study cohort was made up of some 110 healthy donors and approximately 24 ankylosing spondylitis patients. Samples of peripheral blood were taken, and for ankylosing spondylitis patients, synovial fluid was collected as well. Here is what the overall study found, with its caveats: Blood from ankylosing spondylitis patients appeared to be characterized by a TCR beta motif composed of eight highly homologous amino acid variants. According to the report, matched synovial fluid samples from ankylosing spondylitis patients were significantly enriched for the disease-linked clones. A CD8+ phenotype was shown by the disease-linked clones, which were found at relatively low frequencies in peripheral blood. Some motif variants were previously reported in synovial fluid and blood of reactive arthritis patients, suggesting common disease-initiation mechanisms.

Sequencer: Illumina HiSeq 2500. Quantitative 5'-RACE with molecular barcodes was used to prepare TCR beta libraries. Regarding the original processing steps: To identify disease-linked TCR variants, a new computational method was used, one built on a probabilistic model of VDJ rearrangement. TCRdb reran the public reads through fastp at Q25 and MiXCR, keeping productive beta chains. Entries are consolidated by CDR3 protein sequence, retaining the most common genes and DNA. The V and J calls follow TCRdb's processing rather than the paper's. For this sample the table gives tens of thousands of distinct CDR3 sequences, of which approximately 10% were detected only once. 16% of the sample is held by the ten biggest clonotypes. The CDR3 numbers 14 residues from cysteine through phenylalanine. Of the read, only the CDR3 DNA is kept; its 42 bases are in frame from base 1. Unmatched junction bases come to 4, with V trimmed by 1 base and J by 8 bases. The germline V gene sets CDR1 to SGHRS and CDR2 to YFSETQ.

Sequencing was done on a sample of blood, either unsorted or a sorted T cell fraction (not recorded which). This sequence was found in a male donor with ankylosing spondylitis or in good health (not recorded which). The V and J segments used are TRBV5-1 and TRBJ2-1, with TRBD2 identical over 9 junction bases. Read as DNA, the sequence is TGCGCCAGCAGCTTGAGTAGCGGGAGCTATGAGCAGTTCTTC. Translated, this is CASSLSSGSYEQFF.